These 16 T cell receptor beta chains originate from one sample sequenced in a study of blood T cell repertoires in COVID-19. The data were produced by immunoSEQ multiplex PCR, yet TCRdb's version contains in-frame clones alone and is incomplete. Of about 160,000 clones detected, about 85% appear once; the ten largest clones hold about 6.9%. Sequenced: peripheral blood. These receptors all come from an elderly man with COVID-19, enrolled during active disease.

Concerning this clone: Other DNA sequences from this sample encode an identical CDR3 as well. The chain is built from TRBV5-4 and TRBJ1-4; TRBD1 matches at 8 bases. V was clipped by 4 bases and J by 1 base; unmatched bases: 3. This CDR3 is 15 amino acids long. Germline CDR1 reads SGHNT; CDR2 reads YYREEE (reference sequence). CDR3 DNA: TGTGCCAGCAGCCTTGACAGGGGAACTAATGAAAAACTGTTTTTT. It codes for CASSLDRGTNEKLFF.

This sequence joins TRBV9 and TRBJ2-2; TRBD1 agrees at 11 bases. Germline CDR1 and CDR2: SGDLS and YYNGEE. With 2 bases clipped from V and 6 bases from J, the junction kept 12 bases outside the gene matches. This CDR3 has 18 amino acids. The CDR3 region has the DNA TGTGCCAGCAGCGTTTTTCACGCTGGGACAGGGGGGTCCGGGGAGCTGTTTTTT. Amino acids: CASSVFHAGTGGSGELFF.

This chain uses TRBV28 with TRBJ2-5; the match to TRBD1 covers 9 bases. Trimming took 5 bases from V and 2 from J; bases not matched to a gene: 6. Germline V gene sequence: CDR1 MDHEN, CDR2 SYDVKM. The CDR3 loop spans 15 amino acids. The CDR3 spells CASSTPGTGQETQYF. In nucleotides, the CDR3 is TGTGCCAGCAGTACCCCCGGGACAGGGCAAGAGACCCAGTACTTC. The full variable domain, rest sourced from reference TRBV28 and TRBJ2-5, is DVKVTQSSRYLVKRTGEKVFLECVQDMDHENMFWYRQDPGLGLRLIYFSYDVKMKEKGDIPEGYSVSREKKERFSLILESASTNQTSMYLCASSTPGTGQETQYFGPGTRLLVL.

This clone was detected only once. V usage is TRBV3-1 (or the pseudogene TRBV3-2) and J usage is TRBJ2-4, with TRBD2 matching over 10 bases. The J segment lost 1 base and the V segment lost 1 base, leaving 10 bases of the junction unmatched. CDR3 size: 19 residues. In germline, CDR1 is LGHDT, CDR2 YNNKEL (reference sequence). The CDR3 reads CASSQVPAGGRVAKNIQYF. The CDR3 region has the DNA TGTGCCAGCAGCCAAGTCCCAGCGGGGGGGCGGGTTGCCAAAAACATTCAGTACTTC.

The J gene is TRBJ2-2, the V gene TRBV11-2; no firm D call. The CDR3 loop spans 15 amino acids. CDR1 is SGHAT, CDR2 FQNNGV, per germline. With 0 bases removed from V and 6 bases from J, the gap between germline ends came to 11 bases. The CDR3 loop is CASSLDHLGSGELFF. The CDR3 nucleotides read TGTGCCAGCAGCTTAGATCACCTAGGATCCGGGGAGCTGTTTTTT.

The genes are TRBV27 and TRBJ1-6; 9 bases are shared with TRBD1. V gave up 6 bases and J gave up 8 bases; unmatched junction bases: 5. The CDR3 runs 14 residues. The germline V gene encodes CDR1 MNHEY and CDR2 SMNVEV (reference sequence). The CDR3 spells CASSWDRVHSPLHF. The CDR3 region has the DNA TGTGCCAGCAGCTGGGACAGGGTGCATTCACCCCTCCACTTT.

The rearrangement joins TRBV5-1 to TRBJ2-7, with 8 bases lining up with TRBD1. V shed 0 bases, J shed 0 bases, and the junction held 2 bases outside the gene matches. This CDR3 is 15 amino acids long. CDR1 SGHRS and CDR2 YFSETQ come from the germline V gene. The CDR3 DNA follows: TGCGCCAGCAGCTTGGAACAGGGGGTCTCCTACGAGCAGTACTTC. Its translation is CASSLEQGVSYEQYF.

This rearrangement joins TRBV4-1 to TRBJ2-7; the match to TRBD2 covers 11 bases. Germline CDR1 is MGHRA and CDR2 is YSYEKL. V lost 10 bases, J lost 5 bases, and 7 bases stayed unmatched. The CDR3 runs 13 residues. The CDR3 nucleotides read TGCGCCAATTTGACTAGCGGGGCCCACGAGCAGTACTTC. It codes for CANLTSGAHEQYF.

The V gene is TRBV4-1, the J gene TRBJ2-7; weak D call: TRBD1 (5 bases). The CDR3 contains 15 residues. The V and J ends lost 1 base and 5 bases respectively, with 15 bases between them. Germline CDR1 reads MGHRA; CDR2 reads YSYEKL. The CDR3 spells CASSQGGSSRNEQYF. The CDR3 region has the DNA TGCGCCAGCAGCCAAGGGGGCTCCTCCAGGAACGAGCAGTACTTC.

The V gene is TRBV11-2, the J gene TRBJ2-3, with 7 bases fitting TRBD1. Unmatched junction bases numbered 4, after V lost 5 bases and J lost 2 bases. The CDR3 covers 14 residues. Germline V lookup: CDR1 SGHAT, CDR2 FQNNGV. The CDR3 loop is CASSQDRNTDTQYF. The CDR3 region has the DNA TGTGCCAGCAGCCAGGACAGGAACACAGATACGCAGTATTTT.

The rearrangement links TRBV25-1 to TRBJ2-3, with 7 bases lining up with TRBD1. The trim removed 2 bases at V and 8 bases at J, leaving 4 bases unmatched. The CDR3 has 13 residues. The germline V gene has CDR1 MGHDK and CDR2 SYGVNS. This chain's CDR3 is CASSEGTAVTQYF. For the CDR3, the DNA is TGTGCCAGCAGTGAAGGGACAGCCGTTACGCAGTATTTT.

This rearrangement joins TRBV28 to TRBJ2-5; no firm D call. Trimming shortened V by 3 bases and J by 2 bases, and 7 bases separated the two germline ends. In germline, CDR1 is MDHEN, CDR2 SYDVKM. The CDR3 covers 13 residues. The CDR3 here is CASSFQVQETQYF. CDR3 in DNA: TGTGCCAGCAGTTTTCAGGTTCAAGAGACCCAGTACTTC. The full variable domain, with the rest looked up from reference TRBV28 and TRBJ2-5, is DVKVTQSSRYLVKRTGEKVFLECVQDMDHENMFWYRQDPGLGLRLIYFSYDVKMKEKGDIPEGYSVSREKKERFSLILESASTNQTSMYLCASSFQVQETQYFGPGTRLLVL.

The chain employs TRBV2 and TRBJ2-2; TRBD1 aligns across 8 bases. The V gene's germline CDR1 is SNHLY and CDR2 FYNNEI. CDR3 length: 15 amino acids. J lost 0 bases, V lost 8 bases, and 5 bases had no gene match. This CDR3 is CASGLGQANTGELFF. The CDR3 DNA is TGTGCCAGCGGACTGGGACAGGCGAACACCGGGGAGCTGTTTTTT.

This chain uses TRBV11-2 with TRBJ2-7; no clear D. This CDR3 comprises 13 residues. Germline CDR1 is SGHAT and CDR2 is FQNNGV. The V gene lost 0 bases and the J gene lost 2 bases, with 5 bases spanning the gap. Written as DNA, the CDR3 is TGTGCCAGCAGCTTAGACCCAGCCTACGAGCAGTACTTC. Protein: CASSLDPAYEQYF. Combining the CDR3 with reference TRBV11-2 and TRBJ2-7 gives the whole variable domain EAGVAQSPRYKIIEKRQSVAFWCNPISGHATLYWYQQILGQGPKLLIQFQNNGVVDDSQLPKDRFSAERLKGVDSTLKIQPAKLEDSAVYLCASSLDPAYEQYFGPGTRLTVT.

The CDR3 DNA reads TGTGCCAGTAACGGAGGGACAGGGATCCAAAGCAATCAGCCCCAGCATTTT. It codes for CASNGGTGIQSNQPQHF. V gene TRBV19 combines with J gene TRBJ1-5, with 9 bases aligning to TRBD1. The CDR3 totals 17 residues. In germline, CDR1 is LNHDA, CDR2 SQIVND (reference sequence). V lost 7 bases to trimming and J lost 1 base; unmatched junction nucleotides: 11.

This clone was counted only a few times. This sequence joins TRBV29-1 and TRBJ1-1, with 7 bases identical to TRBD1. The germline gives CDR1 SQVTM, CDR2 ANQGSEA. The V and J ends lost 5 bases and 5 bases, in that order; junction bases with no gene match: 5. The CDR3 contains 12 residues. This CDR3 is CSVHRGKTEAFF. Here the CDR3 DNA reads TGCAGCGTTCACAGGGGAAAGACTGAAGCTTTCTTT.